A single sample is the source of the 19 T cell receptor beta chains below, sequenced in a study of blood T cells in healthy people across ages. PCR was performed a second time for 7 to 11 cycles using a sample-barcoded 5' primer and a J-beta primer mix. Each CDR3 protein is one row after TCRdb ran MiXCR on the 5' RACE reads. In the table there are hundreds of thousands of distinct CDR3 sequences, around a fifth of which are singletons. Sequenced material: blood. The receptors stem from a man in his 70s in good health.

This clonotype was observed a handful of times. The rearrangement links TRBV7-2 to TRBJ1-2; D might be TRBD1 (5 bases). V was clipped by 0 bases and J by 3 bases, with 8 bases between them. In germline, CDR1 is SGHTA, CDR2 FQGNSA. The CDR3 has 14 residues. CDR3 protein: CASSLALTDYGYTF. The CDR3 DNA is TGTGCCAGCAGCTTAGCTTTGACAGACTATGGCTACACCTTC.

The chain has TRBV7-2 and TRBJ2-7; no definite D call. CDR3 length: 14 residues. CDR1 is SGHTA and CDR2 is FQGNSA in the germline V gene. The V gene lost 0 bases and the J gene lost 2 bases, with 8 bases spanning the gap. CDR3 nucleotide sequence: TGTGCCAGCAGCTTAGCACGGACCACCTACGAGCAGTACTTC. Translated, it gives CASSLARTTYEQYF.

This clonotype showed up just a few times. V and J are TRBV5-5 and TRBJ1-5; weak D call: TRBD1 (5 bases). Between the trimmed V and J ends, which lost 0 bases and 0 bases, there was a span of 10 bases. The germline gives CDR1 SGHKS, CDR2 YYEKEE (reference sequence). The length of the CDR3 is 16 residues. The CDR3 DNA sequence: TGTGCCAGCAGCTTGGGGATGGGGGATAGCAATCAGCCCCAGCATTTT. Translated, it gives CASSLGMGDSNQPQHF.

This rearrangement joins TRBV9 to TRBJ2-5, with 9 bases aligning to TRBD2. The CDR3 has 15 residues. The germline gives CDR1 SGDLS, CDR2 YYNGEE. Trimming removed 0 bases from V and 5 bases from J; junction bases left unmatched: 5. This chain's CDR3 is CASSVGGGRDETQYF. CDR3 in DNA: TGTGCCAGCAGCGTAGGCGGCGGGAGGGACGAGACCCAGTACTTC.

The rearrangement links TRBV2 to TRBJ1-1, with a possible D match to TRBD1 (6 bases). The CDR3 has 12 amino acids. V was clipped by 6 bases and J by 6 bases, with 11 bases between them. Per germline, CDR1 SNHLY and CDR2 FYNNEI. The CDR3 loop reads CASSVGGAEAFF. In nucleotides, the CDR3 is TGTGCCAGCAGCGTAGGGGGGGCTGAAGCTTTCTTT. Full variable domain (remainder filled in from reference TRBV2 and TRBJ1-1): EPEVTQTPSHQVTQMGQEVILRCVPISNHLYFYWYRQILGQKVEFLVSFYNNEISEKSEIFDDQFSVERPDGSNFTLKIRSTKLEDSAMYFCASSVGGAEAFFGQGTRLTVV.

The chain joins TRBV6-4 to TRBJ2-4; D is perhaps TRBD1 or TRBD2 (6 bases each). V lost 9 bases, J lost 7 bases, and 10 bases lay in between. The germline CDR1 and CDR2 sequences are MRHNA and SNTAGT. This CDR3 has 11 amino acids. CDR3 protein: CASVGGNIQYF. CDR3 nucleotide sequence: TGTGCCAGTGTAGGGGGGAACATTCAGTACTTC.

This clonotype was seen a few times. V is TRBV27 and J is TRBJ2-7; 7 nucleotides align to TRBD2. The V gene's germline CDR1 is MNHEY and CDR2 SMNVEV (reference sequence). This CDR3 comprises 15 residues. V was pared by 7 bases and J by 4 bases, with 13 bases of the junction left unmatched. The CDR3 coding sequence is TGTGCCAGCATACCCTTTAGTACGGGAGGATACGAGCAGTACTTC. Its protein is CASIPFSTGGYEQYF.

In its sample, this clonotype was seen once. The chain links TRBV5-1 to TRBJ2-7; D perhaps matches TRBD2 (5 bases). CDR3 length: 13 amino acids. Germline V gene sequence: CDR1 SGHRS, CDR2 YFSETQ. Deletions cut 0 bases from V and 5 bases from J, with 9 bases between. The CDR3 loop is CASSLGAGDEQYF. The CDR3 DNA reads TGCGCCAGCAGCTTGGGGGCGGGCGACGAGCAGTACTTC.

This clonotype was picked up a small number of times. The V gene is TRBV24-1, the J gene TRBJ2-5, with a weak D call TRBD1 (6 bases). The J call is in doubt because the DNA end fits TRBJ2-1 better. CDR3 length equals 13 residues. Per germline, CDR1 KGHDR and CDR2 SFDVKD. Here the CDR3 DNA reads TGTGCCACCAGTGAACAGGGCTACAATGAGCAGTTCTTC. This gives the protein CATSEQGYNEQFF.

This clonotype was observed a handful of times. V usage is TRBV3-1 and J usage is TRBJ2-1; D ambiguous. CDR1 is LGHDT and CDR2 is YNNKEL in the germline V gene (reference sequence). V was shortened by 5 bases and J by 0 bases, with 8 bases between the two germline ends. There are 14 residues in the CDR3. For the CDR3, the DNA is TGTGCCAGCAGCTCAATGAGCTCCTACAATGAGCAGTTCTTC. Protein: CASSSMSSYNEQFF.

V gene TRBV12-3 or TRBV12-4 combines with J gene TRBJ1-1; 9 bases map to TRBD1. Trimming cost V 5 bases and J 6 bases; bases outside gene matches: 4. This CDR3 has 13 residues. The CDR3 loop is CASSGQGIAEAFF. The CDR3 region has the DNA TGTGCCAGCAGTGGACAGGGGATTGCTGAAGCTTTCTTT.

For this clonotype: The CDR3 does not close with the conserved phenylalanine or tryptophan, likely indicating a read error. Here the CDR3 DNA reads TGTGCCATCAGTGACCCCACTAGCGGGTGGCAAGAGACCCAGTACTCC. This gives the protein CAISDPTSGWQETQYS. V and J are TRBV10-3 and TRBJ2-7, with 9 positions matching TRBD2. The DNA end favors TRBJ2-5, so the J call may be wrong. Germline V gene data show CDR1 as ENHRY and CDR2 as SYGVKD. CDR3 length: 16 residues.

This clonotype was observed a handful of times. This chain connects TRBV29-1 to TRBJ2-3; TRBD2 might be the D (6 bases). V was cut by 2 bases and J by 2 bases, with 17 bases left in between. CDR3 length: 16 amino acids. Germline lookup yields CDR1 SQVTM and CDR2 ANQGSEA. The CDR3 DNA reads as TGCAGCGTTGAATCGTCTCTAGCGACCCTCACAGATACGCAGTATTTT. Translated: CSVESSLATLTDTQYF.

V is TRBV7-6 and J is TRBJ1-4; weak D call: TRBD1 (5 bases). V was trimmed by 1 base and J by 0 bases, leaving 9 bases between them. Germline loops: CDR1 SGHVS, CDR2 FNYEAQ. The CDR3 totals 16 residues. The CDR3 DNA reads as TGTGCCAGCAGCTTAGGTGGGGGGACAACTAATGAAAAACTGTTTTTT. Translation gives CASSLGGGTTNEKLFF.

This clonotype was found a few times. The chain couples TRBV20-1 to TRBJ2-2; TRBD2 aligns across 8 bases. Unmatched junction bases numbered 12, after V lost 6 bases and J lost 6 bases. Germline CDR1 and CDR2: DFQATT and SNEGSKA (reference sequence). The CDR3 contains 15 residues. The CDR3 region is CSAENSGTRSGELFF. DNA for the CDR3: TGCAGTGCGGAAAACTCCGGGACTAGATCCGGGGAGCTGTTTTTT.

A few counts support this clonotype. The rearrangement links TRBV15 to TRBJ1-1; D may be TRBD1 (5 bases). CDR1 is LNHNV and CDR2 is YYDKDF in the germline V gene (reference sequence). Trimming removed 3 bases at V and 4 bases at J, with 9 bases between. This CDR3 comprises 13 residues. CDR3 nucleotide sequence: TGTGCCACCAGCAGCAGGGCTAGCACTGAAGCTTTCTTT. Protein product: CATSSRASTEAFF.

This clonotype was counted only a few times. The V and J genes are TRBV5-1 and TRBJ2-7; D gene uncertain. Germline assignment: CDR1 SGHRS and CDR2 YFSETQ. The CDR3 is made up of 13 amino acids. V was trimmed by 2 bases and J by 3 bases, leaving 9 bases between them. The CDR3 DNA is TGCGCCAGCAGCTTACGCAGAGACTACGAGCAGTACTTC. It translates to CASSLRRDYEQYF. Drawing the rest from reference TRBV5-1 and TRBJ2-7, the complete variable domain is KAGVTQTPRYLIKTRGQQVTLSCSPISGHRSVSWYQQTPGQGLQFLFEYFSETQRNKGNFPGRFSGRQFSNSRSEMNVSTLELGDSALYLCASSLRRDYEQYFGPGTRLTVT.

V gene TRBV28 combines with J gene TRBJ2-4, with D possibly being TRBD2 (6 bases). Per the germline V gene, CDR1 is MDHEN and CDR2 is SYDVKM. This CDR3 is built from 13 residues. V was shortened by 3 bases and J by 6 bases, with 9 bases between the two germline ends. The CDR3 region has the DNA TGTGCCAGCAGTTTTGGAGGGAGAAACATTCAGTACTTC. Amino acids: CASSFGGRNIQYF. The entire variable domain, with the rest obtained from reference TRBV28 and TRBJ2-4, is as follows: DVKVTQSSRYLVKRTGEKVFLECVQDMDHENMFWYRQDPGLGLRLIYFSYDVKMKEKGDIPEGYSVSREKKERFSLILESASTNQTSMYLCASSFGGRNIQYFGAGTRLSVL.

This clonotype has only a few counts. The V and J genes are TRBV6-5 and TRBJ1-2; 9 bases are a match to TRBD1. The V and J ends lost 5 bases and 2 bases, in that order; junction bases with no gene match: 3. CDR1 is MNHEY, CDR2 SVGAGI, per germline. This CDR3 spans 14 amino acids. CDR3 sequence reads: CASSKGQGNYGYTF. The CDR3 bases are TGTGCCAGCAGTAAGGGACAGGGAAACTATGGCTACACCTTC.